This T cell receptor beta chain is from a study of shared clonotypes between healthy human individuals. Study-wide context: The study drew on two women and a few men aged 18 to 49 as donors. Three plates were used per donor for CD4 naive, three for CD4 memory, two for CD8 naive and one for CD8 memory.

Overall study results and limits: Generally, estimated richness proved larger in naive subsets than it did in memory subsets.

Method: immunoSEQ multiplex PCR; TCRdb's copy keeps in-frame clones and lacks some. The sample shows hundreds of thousands of clones, 90% to 96% of them seen only once. The CDR3 sequence is 16 residues long. Germline-derived CDR1 and CDR2 are KGHSH and LQKENI. The germline V and J ends were trimmed by 3 bases and 6 bases, with 21 bases remaining between them. This clone appeared once. Its antigen is not identified. Sequencing was done on a sample of naive CD4+ T cells sorted from blood. Described subset: CD45RA+ positively selected. The J gene is TRBJ2-7, the V gene TRBV18, with D tentatively TRBD2 (7 bases). The sequence came from a woman in her 30s in good health. CDR3: CASSPLKGEGRVEQYF. The DNA for the CDR3 is TGTGCCAGCTCACCCCTGAAGGGGGAGGGCCGTGTCGAGCAGTACTTC.